This TCR beta chain is drawn from a study of blood T cell repertoires in COVID-19. About the research overall: Whether acute or convalescent, the COVID-19 samples came from the United States, Italy and Spain. Sources were T cells, B-cell-depleted T cells, or PBMCs; the material itself was cDNA or gDNA.

In the original processing: Nucleated cell number was recorded as an estimate derived from reference gene primer amplification. The data were produced by immunoSEQ multiplex PCR, yet TCRdb's version contains in-frame clones alone and is incomplete. That table furnishes V, J and clone size, whereas the DNA furnished D and trimming. This table has about 260,000 clones, around 87% appearing once. Germline lookup yields CDR1 SGDLS and CDR2 YYNGEE. Trimming removed 3 bases from V and 3 bases from J, with 12 bases in between. This CDR3 comprises 15 residues. This rearrangement joins TRBV9 to TRBJ1-4, with D possibly TRBD1 on 5 matching bases. This receptor was obtained from a woman between 50 and 59 years old with acute or convalescent COVID-19. Sequenced: peripheral blood. The CDR3 is CASSGQQTANEKLFF. The CDR3 DNA reads as TGTGCCAGCAGCGGACAGCAAACGGCTAATGAAAAACTGTTTTTT.